This T cell receptor beta chain was sequenced during a study of blood T cell repertoires in COVID-19. About the study: The United States, Italy and Spain provided the acute and convalescent COVID-19 samples. T cells, B-cell-depleted T cells, or PBMCs provided the cDNA or gDNA that served as material.

Per the original methods: The authors estimated nucleated cell counts from reference gene primer amplification. Assay: immunoSEQ multiplex PCR; the TCRdb copy retains only in-frame clones and omits some. V and J calls plus clone size are reproduced from that table; the DNA served to infer D and trimming. Of about 290,000 clones in the sample, roughly 80% were seen once. Deletions cut 2 bases from V and 2 bases from J, with 10 bases between. Germline-derived CDR1 and CDR2 are MNHNY and SVGAGI (reference sequence). The CDR3 contains 15 residues. The TCR sequence derives from a woman aged 45-65 years with active or convalescent COVID-19. Sequences were obtained from peripheral blood. V and J are TRBV6-6 and TRBJ1-3; D perhaps matches TRBD1 (5 bases). The CDR3 loop is CASSYEGDPGNTIYF. Here the CDR3 DNA reads TGTGCCAGCAGTTACGAAGGGGATCCTGGAAACACCATATATTTT.